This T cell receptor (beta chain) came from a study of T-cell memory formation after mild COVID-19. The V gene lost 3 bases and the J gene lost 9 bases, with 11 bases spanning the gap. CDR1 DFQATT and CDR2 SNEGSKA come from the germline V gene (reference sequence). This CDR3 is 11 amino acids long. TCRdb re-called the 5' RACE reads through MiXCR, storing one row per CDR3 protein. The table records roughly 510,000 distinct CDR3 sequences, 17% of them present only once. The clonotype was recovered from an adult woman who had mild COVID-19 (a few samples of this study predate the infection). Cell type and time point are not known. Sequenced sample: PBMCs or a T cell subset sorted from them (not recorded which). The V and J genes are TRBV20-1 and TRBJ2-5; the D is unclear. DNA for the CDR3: TGCAGTGCTAGCCCTAACCGCCCCCAGTACTTC. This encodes CSASPNRPQYF.